This TCR beta chain was identified during a study of blood T cell repertoires in COVID-19. Study context: The United States, Italy and Spain were the sources of the acute and convalescent COVID-19 samples.

Clones were read by immunoSEQ multiplex PCR, and TCRdb kept only the in-frame ones, dropping some. The repertoire holds around 170,000 clones, with approximately 86% as singletons. The receptor was isolated from a man aged 55 to 69 with COVID-19, enrolled during active disease. The sample consisted of peripheral blood.

The CDR3 loop is CASSKSQGAGEKLFF. CDR3 nucleotide sequence: TGTGCCAGCAGTAAATCACAGGGGGCTGGTGAAAAACTGTTTTTT. The chain employs TRBV25-1 and TRBJ1-4; TRBD1 matches 9 bases. Trimming removed 5 bases from V and 7 bases from J; junction bases left unmatched: 8. Looked up from germline, CDR1 is MGHDK and CDR2 is SYGVNS. The CDR3 covers 15 residues.